One and the same sample provided the 26 T cell receptor beta chains below, sequenced in a study of CD8 T cells in ankylosing spondylitis. Findings and limits, study-wide: A TCR beta motif of several highly homologous variants appeared characteristic of ankylosing spondylitis blood.

No antigen has been assigned to these receptors. In TCRdb, the 5' RACE reads were re-called with MiXCR into one record per CDR3 protein. The table records about 540,000 distinct CDR3 sequences, roughly 13% of them present only once. The source material was blood, either unsorted or a sorted T cell fraction (not recorded which). These TCRs come from a male donor with ankylosing spondylitis.

This clonotype was detected a few times. CDR3 sequence (DNA): TGTGCCAGCAGCGAGGGACTAGCGGTCTACGAGCAGTACTTC. This gives the protein CASSEGLAVYEQYF. The chain recombines TRBV14 with TRBJ2-7; 11 bases line up with TRBD2. CDR1 is SGHDN and CDR2 is FVKESK in the germline V gene. V lost 5 bases and J lost 3; bases outside the gene matches: 3. The CDR3 totals 14 residues.

The chain carries TRBV5-1 and TRBJ1-2; D possibly corresponds to TRBD1 (5 bases). CDR1 SGHRS and CDR2 YFSETQ come from the germline V gene. Deletions cut 0 bases from V and 1 base from J, with 10 bases between. CDR3 length: 15 residues. The CDR3 spells CASSLEPGVNYGYTF. The CDR3 DNA follows: TGCGCCAGCAGCTTGGAACCGGGGGTTAACTATGGCTACACCTTC.

V usage is TRBV20-1 and J usage is TRBJ2-1; 9 bases match TRBD2. From germline, CDR1 is DFQATT and CDR2 SNEGSKA (reference sequence). This CDR3 is 13 amino acids long. V lost 8 bases and J lost 8; bases outside the gene matches: 10. The DNA for the CDR3 is TGCAGTCCGACTAGCGGCCCTGGGGATGAGCAGTTCTTC. Translation gives CSPTSGPGDEQFF.

J is TRBJ2-2 and V is TRBV12-3 or TRBV12-4, with 7 bases aligning to TRBD2. This CDR3 has 16 amino acids. Trimming at V came to 3 bases and at J to 4 bases, leaving 8 bases not matched to a gene. For the CDR3, the DNA is TGTGCCAGCAGTTTCGCCGGGACTACAACCACCGGGGAGCTGTTTTTT. Translation gives CASSFAGTTTTGELFF.

In its sample, this clonotype was seen a few times. V usage is TRBV11-2 and J usage is TRBJ2-3; D is uncertain. The germline V gene encodes CDR1 SGHAT and CDR2 FQNNGV. The CDR3 is 14 residues long. Trimming took 3 bases from V and 7 from J, leaving 14 bases between them. CDR3 sequence: CASSFGPIIYTQYF. The CDR3 bases are TGTGCCAGCAGCTTCGGACCTATTATATATACGCAGTATTTT.

This clonotype was counted between two and nine times. The genes are TRBV20-1 and TRBJ1-3; D gene ambiguous. Germline CDR1 reads DFQATT; CDR2 reads SNEGSKA (reference sequence). The ends were cut back, 1 base at V and 0 bases at J, with 13 bases in the middle. The CDR3 spans 16 residues. DNA of the CDR3: TGCAGTGCTAGAGTGGTAGGGATGACCTCTGGAAACACCATATATTTT. Translated: CSARVVGMTSGNTIYF.

The chain has TRBV12-3 or TRBV12-4 and TRBJ2-1, with TRBD1 matching 10 bases. V shed 2 bases, J shed 4 bases, and the junction held 14 bases outside the gene matches. This CDR3 contains 19 residues. CDR3 nucleotide sequence: TGTGCCAGCAGTTTATCGGGACAGGGGTCAACTTCTTTGTACAATGAGCAGTTCTTC. Residues: CASSLSGQGSTSLYNEQFF.

The V and J genes are TRBV12-3 or TRBV12-4 and TRBJ2-1, with TRBD2 identical over 7 bases. The V and J ends lost 5 bases and 7 bases, in that order; junction bases with no gene match: 11. This CDR3 has 15 residues. In nucleotides, the CDR3 is TGTGCCAGCAGTAACGACGGGAGGATTGTAAATGAGCAGTTCTTC. As protein: CASSNDGRIVNEQFF.

The rearrangement links TRBV3-1 to TRBJ2-3; TRBD2 matches 8 bases. The ends lost 3 bases at V and 1 base at J; junction bases unmatched: 6. The CDR3 extends over 16 amino acids. CDR1 is LGHDT and CDR2 is YNNKEL in the germline V gene (reference sequence). CDR3 DNA sequence: TGTGCCAGCAGCCAGACTAGCGCCGTGGGCACAGATACGCAGTATTTT. Amino acids: CASSQTSAVGTDTQYF.

This clonotype was counted only a few times. The rearrangement uses TRBV3-1 and TRBJ2-7; D is ambiguous. CDR1 and CDR2 (germline): LGHDT, YNNKEL (reference sequence). The V gene lost 1 base and the J gene lost 6 bases, with 7 bases spanning the gap. The CDR3 sequence is 12 residues long. DNA for the CDR3: TGTGCCAGCAGCCAAGGCAAAGGCGAGCAGTACGTC. It codes for CASSQGKGEQYV.

Note on this clonotype: Possible read error: a much larger clone is one base away. The chain has TRBV6-1 and TRBJ1-2; D might be TRBD1 (5 bases). Germline-derived CDR1 and CDR2 are MNHNS and SASEGT. The CDR3 spans 14 residues. CDR3 DNA: TGTGCCTGCAGTAGGGGCGACAGTAACTATGGCTACACCTTC. The encoded protein is CACSRGDSNYGYTF.

This clonotype was picked up a small number of times. The chain couples TRBV20-1 to TRBJ2-5, with a tentative D call TRBD2 (6 bases). Germline V gene data show CDR1 as DFQATT and CDR2 as SNEGSKA (reference sequence). Trimming cost V 2 bases and J 3 bases, with 13 bases left between them. The CDR3 totals 14 residues. CDR3 in amino acids: CSARKPGVKETQYF. The CDR3 DNA is TGCAGTGCTAGAAAGCCGGGGGTGAAAGAGACCCAGTACTTC.

This clonotype was detected only a few times. The chain couples TRBV11-1 to TRBJ1-6, with TRBD1 matching 8 bases. The germline CDR1 and CDR2 sequences are SGHAT and FQDESV (reference sequence). V lost 1 base and J lost 9; bases outside the gene matches: 14. The CDR3 has 18 amino acids. The CDR3 nucleotides are TGTGCCAGCAGCTTAGGCGCAGGGGGCCCACTACGGGGTTCACCCCTCCACTTT. Its protein is CASSLGAGGPLRGSPLHF.

This clonotype has more than one count but fewer than ten. V and J are TRBV11-3 and TRBJ2-3, with TRBD2 matching over 13 bases. This CDR3 spans 17 amino acids. CDR1 is SGHNT and CDR2 is YENEEA in the germline V gene. The V and J ends lost 5 bases and 4 bases, in that order; junction bases with no gene match: 9. DNA of the CDR3: TGTGCCAGCAGCCGCCGACTAGCGGGAGGTTCTGCAGATACGCAGTATTTT. This codes for CASSRRLAGGSADTQYF.

The genes are TRBV6-4 and TRBJ1-5; D ambiguous. Looked up from germline, CDR1 is MRHNA and CDR2 is SNTAGT. The CDR3 sequence is 17 residues long. V gave up 0 bases and J gave up 7 bases, with 19 bases separating them. The CDR3 DNA is TGTGCCAGCAGTGACTCGAACGGGTTCTGGGTTAAGCAGCCCCAGCATTTT. Its translation: CASSDSNGFWVKQPQHF.

V usage is TRBV5-1 and J usage is TRBJ2-5; maybe TRBD1 (5 bases). Trimming left V 0 bases short and J 5 bases short, with 11 bases between. CDR1 SGHRS and CDR2 YFSETQ come from the germline V gene. This CDR3 has 14 residues. In nucleotides, the CDR3 is TGCGCCAGCAGCTTGGCGGCAGGGATGGAGACCCAGTACTTC. This encodes CASSLAAGMETQYF.

The chain is built from TRBV11-2 and TRBJ2-6, with 10 positions matching TRBD1. There are 18 residues in the CDR3. Germline CDR1 SGHAT, CDR2 FQNNGV. Losses at the gene ends were 3 bases for V and 7 bases for J; bases not matched to a gene: 12. CDR3: CASSLGTGDFTGANVLTF. DNA for the CDR3: TGTGCCAGCAGCTTGGGGACAGGGGATTTTACGGGTGCCAACGTCCTGACTTTC.

This clonotype has only a few counts. This chain links TRBV5-1 with TRBJ2-3; 10 positions agree with TRBD2. Germline V lookup: CDR1 SGHRS, CDR2 YFSETQ. The CDR3 is 16 residues long. The V and J ends lost 4 bases and 5 bases, in that order; junction bases with no gene match: 10. The CDR3 sequence: CASSARTSGEVDTQYF. As DNA, the CDR3 is TGCGCCAGCAGCGCACGGACTAGCGGAGAGGTAGATACGCAGTATTTT.

In this sample, this clonotype turned up a few times. The chain is built from TRBV10-3 and TRBJ2-1; a weak D match, TRBD2 (7 bases). The germline V and J ends were trimmed by 11 bases and 9 bases, with 20 bases remaining between them. The CDR3 totals 13 residues. The germline CDR1 and CDR2 sequences are ENHRY and SYGVKD. The CDR3 DNA sequence: TGTGCCCTCGGGGGGCCTGTACAATTTGAGCAGTTCTTC. Residues: CALGGPVQFEQFF.

This clonotype has a count of ten or more. In DNA, the CDR3 is TGCGCCAGCAGCCGATCGGACGGGGGCGAGCAGTACGTC. Protein product: CASSRSDGGEQYV. The chain recombines TRBV4-1 with TRBJ2-7; a possible D gene is TRBD2 (6 bases). The CDR3 is made up of 13 amino acids. The germline V gene encodes CDR1 MGHRA and CDR2 YSYEKL. Deletions cut 4 bases from V and 6 bases from J, with 13 bases between.

This clonotype was seen many times. The chain recombines TRBV5-1 with TRBJ2-1, with TRBD2 matching 10 bases. Unmatched junction bases numbered 4, after V lost 1 base and J lost 3 bases. CDR3 length equals 16 residues. CDR1 and CDR2 (germline): SGHRS, YFSETQ. The chain's CDR3 is CASSLLAGDGYNEQFF. CDR3 DNA sequence: TGCGCCAGCAGCTTGCTAGCGGGAGACGGCTACAATGAGCAGTTCTTC.

This clonotype was seen more than once but under ten times. The rearrangement links TRBV11-2 to TRBJ1-1; no clear D gene. Germline V CDR1 and CDR2: SGHAT, FQNNGV. The CDR3 extends over 13 amino acids. Trimming took off 1 base at V and 3 bases at J, with 6 bases between the two ends. This chain's CDR3 is CASSLGAYTEAFF. The CDR3 nucleotides are TGTGCCAGCAGCTTAGGTGCGTACACTGAAGCTTTCTTT.

V is TRBV20-1 and J is TRBJ2-7; D gene unclear. The CDR3 extends over 12 amino acids. V shed 4 bases and J shed 0 bases, with 7 bases lying between them. Germline values: CDR1 DFQATT, CDR2 SNEGSKA (reference sequence). The chain's CDR3 is CSATPDSYEQYV. CDR3 DNA: TGCAGTGCTACCCCTGACTCCTACGAGCAGTACGTC.

This chain uses TRBV5-1 with TRBJ2-3; 7 positions match TRBD1. The CDR3 length is 14 residues. Unmatched junction bases numbered 8, after V lost 8 bases and J lost 2 bases. In germline, CDR1 is SGHRS, CDR2 YFSETQ. The CDR3, as DNA: TGCGCCAGTATAAAGGGACAGAACACAGATACGCAGTATTTT. Its translation is CASIKGQNTDTQYF.

This clonotype was counted only a few times. The rearrangement links TRBV7-7 to TRBJ2-5; TRBD2 is a possible D gene (6 bases). The V end lost 6 bases, the J end lost 0 bases, and 14 bases lay between the germline ends. CDR3 length: 15 residues. Germline lookup yields CDR1 SSHAT and CDR2 FNYEAQ (reference sequence). The CDR3 DNA is TGTGCCAGCAGTGCCGGGACTGGCCACCAAGAGACCCAGTACTTC. This encodes CASSAGTGHQETQYF.

The chain joins TRBV7-2 to TRBJ2-6; D is unclear. Per germline, CDR1 SGHTA and CDR2 FQGNSA. The CDR3 has 14 amino acids. The ends were cut back, 7 bases at V and 0 bases at J, with 7 bases in the middle. The CDR3 sequence is CASTPASGANVLTF. The CDR3 region has the DNA TGTGCCAGCACCCCAGCCTCTGGGGCCAACGTCCTGACTTTC.